Shown below are 22 T cell receptor beta chains from a single sample sequenced in a study of shared clonotypes between healthy human individuals. Positively selected for CCR7, the CD45RO-negative cells used as naive CD8 cells excluded terminally differentiated effector memory CD45RA+ cells. The repertoire was sequenced with immunoSEQ multiplex PCR; TCRdb's copy has only in-frame clones and lacks some. This table has under 1 million clones, about 96% appearing once. What was sequenced was naive CD8+ T cells sorted from blood. The receptors stem from a man between 25 and 39 years old in good health.

The chain carries TRBV5-1 and TRBJ1-1; a possible D gene is TRBD1 (5 bases). V dropped 4 bases and J dropped 6 bases, with 19 bases sitting between them. Germline CDR1 reads SGHRS; CDR2 reads YFSETQ. The CDR3 contains 15 residues. The CDR3 DNA sequence: TGCGCCAGCAGCCCCGGGACCCCGCGGATCCCTGAAGCTTTCTTT. Translated: CASSPGTPRIPEAFF.

The chain has TRBV7-9 and TRBJ2-5; the D gene is possibly TRBD2 (5 bases). The CDR3 has 12 amino acids. V lost 8 bases to trimming and J lost 5 bases, with 12 bases between them. CDR1 is SEHNR and CDR2 is FQNEAQ in the germline V gene (reference sequence). CDR3 nucleotides: TGTGCCAGCCGAGAGGGAGTTGAGACCCAGTACTTC. Amino acids: CASREGVETQYF.

V is TRBV11-2 and J is TRBJ2-1; 7 bases line up with TRBD2. The V segment lost 5 bases and the J segment 6 bases; nucleotides outside the gene matches: 7. Germline loops: CDR1 SGHAT, CDR2 FQNNGV. There are 14 residues in the CDR3. CDR3 bases: TGTGCCAGCAGCGGAGCGGGGATAATCAATGAGCAGTTCTTC. It encodes CASSGAGIINEQFF.

This chain links TRBV11-2 with TRBJ2-7; D is undetermined. This CDR3 has 16 amino acids. Per the germline V gene, CDR1 is SGHAT and CDR2 is FQNNGV. V lost 0 bases to trimming and J lost 0 bases, with 12 bases between them. CDR3 sequence reads: CASSLDSFESSYEQYF. CDR3 sequence (DNA): TGTGCCAGCAGCTTAGATTCGTTTGAGAGCTCCTACGAGCAGTACTTC.

The rearrangement links TRBV7-9 to TRBJ1-1; TRBD1 agrees at 9 bases. CDR1 and CDR2 (germline): SEHNR, FQNEAQ (reference sequence). There are 16 residues in the CDR3. Unmatched junction bases numbered 13, after V lost 6 bases and J lost 5 bases. The CDR3 here is CASRTNTQGAGTEAFF. CDR3 DNA: TGTGCCAGCAGGACTAATACACAGGGGGCGGGTACTGAAGCTTTCTTT.

The chain has TRBV7-9 and TRBJ2-7; D gene uncertain. Trimming shortened V by 2 bases and J by 0 bases, and 11 bases separated the two germline ends. Germline CDR1 SEHNR, CDR2 FQNEAQ (reference sequence). This CDR3 has 15 amino acids. CDR3 DNA: TGTGCCAGCAGCTTATTTCTCAAGAGCTCCTACGAGCAGTACTTC. As protein: CASSLFLKSSYEQYF.

This clone was detected a few times. This chain links TRBV30 with TRBJ1-5; 8 bases line up with TRBD1. CDR3 length: 15 residues. The junction had 6 bases not matched to a gene; V was cut back by 5 bases and J by 0 bases. Germline loops: CDR1 GTSNPN, CDR2 SVGIG (reference sequence). CDR3 nucleotides: TGTGCCTGGGGACAGGGTGAGAATAGCAATCAGCCCCAGCATTTT. Amino acid sequence: CAWGQGENSNQPQHF.

The chain combines TRBV6-5 with TRBJ1-2; TRBD1 is a possible D gene (5 bases). This CDR3 region has 16 residues. From germline, CDR1 is MNHEY and CDR2 SVGAGI. Trimming shortened V by 0 bases and J by 1 base, and 12 bases separated the two germline ends. The CDR3 reads CASSYSQEGNNYGYTF. CDR3 coding DNA: TGTGCCAGCAGTTACTCGCAGGAGGGGAATAACTATGGCTACACCTTC.

The chain couples TRBV7-3 to TRBJ2-2, with a weak D call TRBD2 (6 bases). From germline, CDR1 is SGHTA and CDR2 FQGTGA. Trimming pared 5 bases from V and 4 bases from J, leaving 17 bases between. This CDR3 spans 16 amino acids. This chain's CDR3 is CASSPGGNLGTGELFF. CDR3 nucleotide sequence: TGTGCCAGCAGCCCTGGGGGGAATTTGGGCACCGGGGAGCTGTTTTTT. Full variable domain (missing parts from reference TRBV7-3 and TRBJ2-2): GAGVSQTPSNKVTEKGKYVELRCDPISGHTALYWYRQSLGQGPEFLIYFQGTGAADDSGLPNDRFFAVRPEGSVSTLKIQRTERGDSAVYLCASSPGGNLGTGELFFGEGSRLTVL.

The chain is built from TRBV7-9 and TRBJ2-1; 8 bases map to TRBD2. With 1 base clipped from V and 1 base from J, the junction kept 6 bases outside the gene matches. The CDR3 has 17 residues. CDR1 is SEHNR, CDR2 FQNEAQ, per germline (reference sequence). The CDR3 sequence: CASSLVGRAGSYNEQFF. In DNA form, the CDR3 reads TGTGCCAGCAGCTTAGTCGGGAGGGCCGGATCCTACAATGAGCAGTTCTTC.

This chain connects TRBV9 to TRBJ2-7; maybe TRBD1 (6 bases). The germline gives CDR1 SGDLS, CDR2 YYNGEE. The CDR3 is made up of 13 amino acids. Trimming stripped 4 bases from V and 3 bases from J, with 11 bases between. The CDR3 here is CASSMDSSYEQYF. The CDR3 DNA reads as TGTGCCAGCAGCATGGACAGTAGCTACGAGCAGTACTTC.

This chain links TRBV7-8 with TRBJ2-7; D not certain. The CDR3 consists of 15 residues. CDR1 and CDR2 (germline): SGHVS, FQNEAQ. With 0 bases removed from V and 2 bases from J, the gap between germline ends came to 11 bases. CDR3 DNA: TGTGCCAGCAGCTTAGCGTACCAGTACGCCTACGAGCAGTACTTC. This encodes CASSLAYQYAYEQYF.

In the case of this clone: The sample carries other DNA sequences with the same CDR3. V gene TRBV6-5 combines with J gene TRBJ2-7, with unresolved D. In germline, CDR1 is MNHEY, CDR2 SVGAGI. Deletions cut 3 bases from V and 2 bases from J, with 2 bases between. This CDR3 contains 11 residues. CDR3 protein: CASSYAYEQYF. The DNA of the CDR3 is TGTGCCAGCAGTTATGCCTACGAGCAGTACTTC.

The chain employs TRBV4-1 and TRBJ2-5; 10 bases are a match to TRBD2. The V gene's germline CDR1 is MGHRA and CDR2 YSYEKL. The CDR3 length is 15 residues. After removal of 1 base from V and 5 bases from J, the junction contained 4 bases not matched to a gene. Here the CDR3 reads CASSQVAGGTETQYF. The CDR3 DNA is TGCGCCAGCAGCCAAGTAGCGGGGGGAACTGAGACCCAGTACTTC.

Note on this clone: The same CDR3 is also encoded by other DNA sequences in this sample. This rearrangement joins TRBV4-1 to TRBJ2-6; 7 bases map to TRBD1. The length of the CDR3 is 15 residues. Germline V gives CDR1 MGHRA, CDR2 YSYEKL. With 2 bases clipped from V and 2 bases from J, the junction kept 0 bases outside the gene matches. DNA for the CDR3: TGCGCCAGCAGCCAACAGGGGGCTGGGGCCAACGTCCTGACTTTC. Its protein is CASSQQGAGANVLTF.

This sequence joins TRBV7-2 and TRBJ2-3, with 11 bases fitting TRBD2. Trimming took 0 bases from V and 4 from J; bases not matched to a gene: 3. CDR3 length: 16 amino acids. Germline lookup yields CDR1 SGHTA and CDR2 FQGNSA. CDR3 bases: TGTGCCAGCAGCTTAGCTATTAGCGGGAGGGCAGATACGCAGTATTTT. Translation: CASSLAISGRADTQYF.

The V call is TRBV10-2, the J call TRBJ2-4; 10 nucleotides agree with TRBD2. V dropped 2 bases and J dropped 0; count of bases not matched to a gene: 10. Looked up from germline, CDR1 is WSHSY and CDR2 is SAAADI. CDR3 size: 19 residues. This CDR3 is CASSERLAGAGVAKNIQYF. As DNA, the CDR3 is TGCGCCAGCAGTGAGCGGCTAGCGGGAGCGGGGGTAGCCAAAAACATTCAGTACTTC.

V usage is TRBV7-9 and J usage is TRBJ2-3, with D possibly TRBD2 on 5 matching bases. Trimming cost V 1 base and J 2 bases, with 13 bases left between them. From germline, CDR1 is SEHNR and CDR2 FQNEAQ (reference sequence). The CDR3 runs 16 residues. CDR3 residues: CASSLVSSGATDTQYF. In DNA form, the CDR3 reads TGTGCCAGCAGCTTAGTCTCAAGCGGAGCCACAGATACGCAGTATTTT.

The chain links TRBV27 to TRBJ2-3; the match to TRBD1 covers 10 bases. Per germline, CDR1 MNHEY and CDR2 SMNVEV (reference sequence). V lost 4 bases and J lost 1; bases outside the gene matches: 8. The CDR3 has 17 residues. The CDR3 reads CASSSIQTGGRTDTQYF. The DNA for the CDR3 is TGTGCCAGCAGTTCAATCCAGACAGGGGGCCGCACAGATACGCAGTATTTT.

The chain couples TRBV10-1 to TRBJ2-2; 9 bases are a match to TRBD2. The CDR3 length is 16 residues. The germline CDR1 and CDR2 sequences are WNHNN and SYGVQD (reference sequence). The V segment lost 3 bases and the J segment 5 bases; nucleotides outside the gene matches: 7. CDR3 coding DNA: TGCGCCAGCAGTGACGGCGGGAGGGCCCAAACCGGGGAGCTGTTTTTT. This encodes CASSDGGRAQTGELFF.

This chain links TRBV4-2 with TRBJ2-7; 10 nucleotides align to TRBD1. J gave up 2 bases and V 3 bases, and 1 base lay outside the gene matches. The CDR3 is 14 amino acids. The germline gives CDR1 LGHNA, CDR2 YNFKEQ. The CDR3 region has the DNA TGTGCCAGCAGCCAGACAGGGGGCCCCTACGAGCAGTACTTC. Translated, it gives CASSQTGGPYEQYF.

The chain uses TRBV7-9 and TRBJ2-4; tentatively, D is TRBD2 (6 bases). The CDR3 length is 16 residues. V was pared by 0 bases and J by 2 bases, with 11 bases between. Germline V lookup: CDR1 SEHNR, CDR2 FQNEAQ (reference sequence). CDR3 amino acids: CASSLARAGSKNIQYF. CDR3 nucleotides: TGTGCCAGCAGCTTAGCGCGGGCGGGATCCAAAAACATTCAGTACTTC.